Given below is one T cell receptor beta chain in context. The data originate from a study of blood T cell repertoires in COVID-19. Two negative PCRs, clearance, or symptom resolution were required of recovered Cohort 3 donors. The data were produced by immunoSEQ multiplex PCR, yet TCRdb's version contains in-frame clones alone and is incomplete. The profile shows about 320,000 clones, just over 85% of them singletons. Germline V gene sequence: CDR1 GTSNPN, CDR2 SVGIG (reference sequence). J lost 3 bases, V lost 2 bases, and 6 bases had no gene match. CDR3 length equals 14 residues. This TCR derives from a woman aged 18-35 years who had recovered from COVID-19. Specimen: PBMCs or T cells enriched from blood (not recorded which). The chain joins TRBV30 to TRBJ1-2, with 7 bases lining up with TRBD1. Here the CDR3 DNA reads TGTGCCTGGAGTTACGGGACAGATGACTATGGCTACACCTTC. Its protein is CAWSYGTDDYGYTF.